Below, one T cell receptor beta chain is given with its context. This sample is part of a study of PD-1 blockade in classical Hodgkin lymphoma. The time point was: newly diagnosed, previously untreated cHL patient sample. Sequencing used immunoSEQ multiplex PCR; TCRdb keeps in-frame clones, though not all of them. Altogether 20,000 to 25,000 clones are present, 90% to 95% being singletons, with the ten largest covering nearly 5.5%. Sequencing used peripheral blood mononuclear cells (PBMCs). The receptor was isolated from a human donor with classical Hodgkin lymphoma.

This CDR3 reads CASSHLLAGGLYNEQFF. CDR3 bases: TGCGCCAGCAGCCACCTCCTAGCGGGGGGGTTATACAATGAGCAGTTCTTC. V usage is TRBV4-3 and J usage is TRBJ2-1, with 12 bases fitting TRBD2. CDR3 size: 17 residues. The ends lost 3 bases at V and 4 bases at J; junction bases unmatched: 7. Germline CDR1 and CDR2: LGHNA and YSLEER.